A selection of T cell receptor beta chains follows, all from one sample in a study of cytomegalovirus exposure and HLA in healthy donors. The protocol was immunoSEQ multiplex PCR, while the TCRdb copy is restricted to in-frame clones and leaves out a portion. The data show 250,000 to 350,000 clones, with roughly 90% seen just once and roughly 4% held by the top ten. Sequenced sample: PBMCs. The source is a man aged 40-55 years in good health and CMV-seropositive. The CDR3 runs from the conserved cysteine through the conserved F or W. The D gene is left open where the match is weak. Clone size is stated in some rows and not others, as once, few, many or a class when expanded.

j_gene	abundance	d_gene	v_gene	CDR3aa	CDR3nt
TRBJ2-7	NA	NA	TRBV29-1	CSVSLLGGYEQYF	TGCAGCGTCTCCTTATTAGGGGGATACGAGCAGTACTTC
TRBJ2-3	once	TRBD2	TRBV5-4	CASSPGLAGGDTQYF	TGTGCCAGCAGCCCGGGACTAGCGGGAGGAGATACGCAGTATTTT
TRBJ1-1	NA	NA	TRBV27	CASSLGRGANTEAFF	TGTGCCAGCAGTTTAGGCCGGGGGGCGAACACTGAAGCTTTCTTT
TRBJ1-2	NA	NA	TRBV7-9	CASSFSGGLYGYTF	TGTGCCAGCAGCTTCTCTGGGGGCCTATATGGCTACACCTTC
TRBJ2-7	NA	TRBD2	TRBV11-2	CASSPGLAGAYEQYF	TGTGCCAGCAGCCCCGGACTAGCGGGGGCCTACGAGCAGTACTTC
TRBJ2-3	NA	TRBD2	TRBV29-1	CSSAGGGTDTQYF	TGCAGCTCAGCGGGAGGAGGCACAGATACGCAGTATTTT
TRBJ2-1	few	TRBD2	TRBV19	CASTVAGGKDEQFF	TGTGCCAGTACCGTAGCGGGAGGGAAGGATGAGCAGTTCTTC
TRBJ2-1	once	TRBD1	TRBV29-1	CSVDRVVTNEQFF	TGCAGCGTCGACAGGGTAGTTACCAATGAGCAGTTCTTC
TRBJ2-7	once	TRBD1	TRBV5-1	CASSFGTGVHEQYF	TGCGCCAGCAGCTTTGGGACAGGGGTCCACGAGCAGTACTTC
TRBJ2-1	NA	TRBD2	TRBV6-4	CASADGSGRPNEQFF	TGTGCCAGCGCGGATGGGAGCGGGAGACCCAATGAGCAGTTCTTC
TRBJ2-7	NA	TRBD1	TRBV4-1	CASAPGQIYEQYF	TGCGCCAGCGCGCCGGGACAGATCTACGAGCAGTACTTC
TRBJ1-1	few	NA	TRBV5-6	CASSLGLGVNTEAFF	TGTGCCAGCAGCTTGGGGCTGGGAGTGAACACTGAAGCTTTCTTT
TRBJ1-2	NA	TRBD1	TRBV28	CASSPWDRDGYTF	TGTGCCAGCAGTCCATGGGACAGGGATGGCTACACCTTC
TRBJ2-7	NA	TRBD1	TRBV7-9	CASSLAAGGLYEQYF	TGTGCCAGCAGCTTAGCGGCAGGGGGTCTCTACGAGCAGTACTTC
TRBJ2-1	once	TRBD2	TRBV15	CATRYSREGYNEQFF	TGTGCCACCAGGTACTCGCGGGAGGGCTACAATGAGCAGTTCTTC
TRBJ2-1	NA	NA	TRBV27	CASSSLGVSSYNEQFF	TGTGCCAGCAGTTCCCTAGGAGTTAGCTCCTACAATGAGCAGTTCTTC
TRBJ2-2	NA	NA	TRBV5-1	CASSLLGQFSGELFF	TGCGCCAGCAGCCTTTTAGGACAGTTTTCCGGGGAGCTGTTTTTT
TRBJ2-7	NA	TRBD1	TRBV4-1	CASSQAVRGREQYF	TGCGCCAGCAGCCAAGCGGTCAGGGGGCGCGAGCAGTACTTC
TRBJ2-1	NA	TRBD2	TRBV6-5	CASSASGRYNEQFF	TGTGCCAGCAGTGCTAGCGGGAGGTACAATGAGCAGTTCTTC
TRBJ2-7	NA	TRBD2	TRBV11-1	CASSAREGGYEQYF	TGTGCCAGCAGCGCGCGGGAGGGCGGCTACGAGCAGTACTTC
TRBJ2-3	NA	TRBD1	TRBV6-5	CASSKGQGTDTQYF	TGTGCCAGCAGTAAGGGACAGGGAACAGATACGCAGTATTTT
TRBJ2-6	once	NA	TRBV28	CASRAGANVLTF	TGTGCCAGCCGGGCTGGGGCCAACGTCCTGACTTTC
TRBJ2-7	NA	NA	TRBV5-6	CASSLQGSSYEQYF	TGTGCCAGCAGCTTGCAGGGTTCCTCCTACGAGCAGTACTTC
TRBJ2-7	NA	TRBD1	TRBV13	CASSPGQGAYEQYF	TGTGCCAGCAGCCCGGGACAGGGAGCCTACGAGCAGTACTTC
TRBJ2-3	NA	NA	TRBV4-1	CASSLTPGKYSDTQYF	TGCGCCAGCAGCCTAACACCGGGAAAGTACTCAGATACGCAGTATTTT
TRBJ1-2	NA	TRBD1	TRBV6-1	CASSGTGDGYTF	TGTGCCAGCAGTGGGACAGGTGACGGCTACACCTTC
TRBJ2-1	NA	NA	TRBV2	CASSGPDRRRVSYNEQFF	TGTGCCAGCAGTGGACCCGATCGGAGGAGGGTCTCCTACAATGAGCAGTTCTTC
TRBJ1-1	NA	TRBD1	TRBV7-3	CASSPHPRGQHTEAFF	TGTGCCAGCAGCCCGCACCCGCGGGGACAGCACACTGAAGCTTTCTTT
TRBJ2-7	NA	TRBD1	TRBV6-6	CATRTGVNEQYF	TGTGCCACCCGGACAGGGGTGAACGAGCAGTACTTC
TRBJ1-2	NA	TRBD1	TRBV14	CASSQGPTGVVYGYTF	TGTGCCAGCAGCCAAGGACCGACAGGGGTCGTCTATGGCTACACCTTC
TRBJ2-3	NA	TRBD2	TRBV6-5	CASSYGTSGSTDTQYF	TGTGCCAGCAGTTACGGGACTAGCGGGAGCACAGATACGCAGTATTTT
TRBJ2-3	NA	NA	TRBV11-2	CASSSELSGLDTQYF	TGTGCCAGCAGCTCCGAATTGAGCGGCCTCGATACGCAGTATTTT
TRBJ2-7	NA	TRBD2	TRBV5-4	CASSREGGPSGIYEQYF	TGTGCCAGCAGCCGAGAGGGCGGGCCTAGCGGTATCTACGAGCAGTACTTC
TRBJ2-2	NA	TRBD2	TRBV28	CASNPGLAGETGELFF	TGTGCCAGCAATCCGGGACTAGCGGGAGAGACCGGGGAGCTGTTTTTT
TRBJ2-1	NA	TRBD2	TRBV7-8	CASRQRREAGGGKFF	TGTGCCAGCAGACAAAGAAGAGAAGCGGGAGGTGGGAAGTTCTTC
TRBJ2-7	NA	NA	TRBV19	CASSIAHSPGYEQYF	TGTGCCAGTAGTATAGCCCACTCCCCGGGGTACGAGCAGTACTTC
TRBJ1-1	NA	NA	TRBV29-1	CSVFTSRRRHTNTEAFF	TGCAGCGTGTTTACAAGTAGGAGACGGCATACGAACACTGAAGCTTTCTTT
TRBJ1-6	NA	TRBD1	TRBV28	CASREDRENSPLHF	TGTGCCAGCAGGGAGGACAGGGAAAATTCACCCCTCCACTTT
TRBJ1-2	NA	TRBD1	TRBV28	CASSPDRRRHGYTF	TGTGCCAGCAGTCCGGACAGGAGGCGTCATGGCTACACCTTC
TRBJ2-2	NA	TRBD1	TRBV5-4	CAGTGNTGELFF	TGTGCCGGGACAGGGAACACCGGGGAGCTGTTTTTT
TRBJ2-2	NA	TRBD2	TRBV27	CASSLTPSGVNTGELFF	TGTGCCAGCAGTTTAACCCCTAGCGGGGTGAACACCGGGGAGCTGTTTTTT
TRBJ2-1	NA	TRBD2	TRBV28	CASSFPPERTRPNNEQFF	TGTGCCAGCAGTTTCCCTCCAGAGAGGACTAGACCCAACAATGAGCAGTTCTTC
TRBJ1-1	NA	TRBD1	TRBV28	CASSLGQMNTEAFF	TGTGCCAGCAGTTTGGGACAGATGAACACTGAAGCTTTCTTT
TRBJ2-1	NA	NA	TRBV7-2	CASSRLGLNNEQFF	TGTGCCAGCAGCCGACTGGGACTGAACAATGAGCAGTTCTTC
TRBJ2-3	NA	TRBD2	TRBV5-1	CASSIAAAGATDTQYF	TGCGCCAGCAGCATAGCCGCAGCGGGAGCCACAGATACGCAGTATTTT
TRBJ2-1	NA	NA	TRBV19	CASTRGRGYNEQFF	TGTGCCAGTACCCGCGGGCGGGGCTACAATGAGCAGTTCTTC
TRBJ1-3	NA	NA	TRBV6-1	CASSATVPSSGNTIYF	TGTGCCAGCAGTGCGACAGTACCGAGCTCTGGAAACACCATATATTTT
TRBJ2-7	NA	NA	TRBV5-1	CASSSSNTYEQYF	TGCGCCAGCAGCTCCTCGAACACCTACGAGCAGTACTTC
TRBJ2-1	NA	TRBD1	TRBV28	CASSSGTDSYNEQFF	TGTGCCAGCAGTTCCGGGACAGATTCCTACAATGAGCAGTTCTTC
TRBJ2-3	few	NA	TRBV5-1	CASSSDQVTQYF	TGCGCCAGCAGCTCCGACCAGGTAACGCAGTATTTT
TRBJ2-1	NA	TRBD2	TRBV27	CASSLYRLRAGETSYNEQFF	TGTGCCAGCAGTTTATACAGACTCCGAGCGGGAGAAACCTCCTACAATGAGCAGTTCTTC
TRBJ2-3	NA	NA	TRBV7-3	CASSPGSTDTQYF	TGTGCCAGCAGCCCAGGGAGCACAGATACGCAGTATTTT
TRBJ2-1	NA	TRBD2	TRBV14	CASRTSGIRDEQFF	TGTGCCAGCCGTACTAGCGGGATTAGGGATGAGCAGTTCTTC
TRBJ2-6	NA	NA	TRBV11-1	CASSPEPGANVLTF	TGTGCCAGCAGCCCCGAGCCTGGGGCCAACGTCCTGACTTTC
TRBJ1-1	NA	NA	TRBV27	CASSFTGLTEAFF	TGTGCCAGCAGTTTCACAGGGCTCACTGAAGCTTTCTTT
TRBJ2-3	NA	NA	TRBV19	CASRDTPGADTQYF	TGTGCCAGTAGGGACACCCCAGGGGCAGATACGCAGTATTTT
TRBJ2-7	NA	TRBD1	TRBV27	CASRDSGSYEQYF	TGTGCCAGCCGGGACAGCGGCTCCTACGAGCAGTACTTC